These 9 T cell receptor beta chains were sequenced from one sample in a study of a mutant IDH1 vaccine in newly diagnosed glioma. As to time point: week 47, end of study. Topical imiquimod was applied with each vaccine dose, which held 300 ug of mutant IDH1 20-mer peptide. The method was immunoSEQ multiplex PCR; TCRdb's version includes in-frame clones alone and lacks a portion of them. The sample comprises 56,000 or so clones, around three quarters of which are singletons, and less than 5% rests with the top ten. Their antigens remain unidentified. Sequencing used PBMCs, obtained from a glioma patient whose treatment included an IDH1 peptide vaccine. The receptors stem from a woman in her 40s with glioma. Some clones in this sample may be carry-over from other donors' samples.

This clone is labeled as medium-sized. This chain uses TRBV6-5 with TRBJ1-1, with D perhaps matching TRBD1 (5 bases). This CDR3 has 14 amino acids. Trimming cost V 0 bases and J 1 base, with 6 bases left between them. Germline lookup yields CDR1 MNHEY and CDR2 SVGAGI. CDR3 in amino acids: CASSYSGGNTEAFF. The CDR3 DNA sequence: TGTGCCAGCAGTTACTCGGGGGGGAACACTGAAGCTTTCTTT.

This clone was observed once. V usage is TRBV14 and J usage is TRBJ1-2; D remains unclear. Trimming removed 4 bases at V and 10 bases at J, with 13 bases between. Germline lookup yields CDR1 SGHDN and CDR2 FVKESK. The length of the CDR3 is 12 residues. In nucleotides, the CDR3 is TGTGCCAGCAGCCCCGGACCCCATTACTACACCTTC. Translating gives CASSPGPHYYTF.

About this clone itself: A clone one base away is much larger, so this may be a read error. The rearrangement joins TRBV30 to TRBJ1-1; TRBD1 agrees at 8 bases. Germline V gives CDR1 GTSNPN, CDR2 SVGIG (reference sequence). The CDR3 is made up of 18 amino acids. The CDR3 bases are TGTGCCTGGAGTGTACGGGCAGGGGGCATCAGGGGAAACACTGGAGCTTTCTTT. Translated: CAWSVRAGGIRGNTGAFF.

This chain links TRBV9 with TRBJ1-3; no firm D call. This CDR3 has 15 amino acids. Germline CDR1 SGDLS, CDR2 YYNGEE. V was pared by 0 bases and J by 0 bases, with 7 bases between. The CDR3 DNA follows: TGTGCCAGCAGCGTAGAGGGTAGCTCTGGAAACACCATATATTTT. Amino acid sequence: CASSVEGSSGNTIYF.

The chain uses TRBV6-1 and TRBJ2-7; D might be TRBD1 (6 bases). This CDR3 has 14 residues. CDR1 is MNHNS, CDR2 SASEGT, per germline. Deletions cut 6 bases from V and 2 bases from J, with 14 bases between. DNA for the CDR3: TGTGCCAGCAGGACGACAAAGGGGGCCTACGAGCAGTACTTC. Translation: CASRTTKGAYEQYF.

The CDR3, as DNA: TGTGCCAGCAGTTTGTTCCCGGCTAACTATGGCTACACCTTC. Translating it yields CASSLFPANYGYTF. This sequence joins TRBV27 and TRBJ1-2; D not certain. The V end was cut by 3 bases, the J end by 0 bases, with 8 bases between. There are 14 residues in the CDR3. CDR1 is MNHEY and CDR2 is SMNVEV in the germline V gene (reference sequence).

The chain has TRBV25-1 and TRBJ2-2; 7 nucleotides agree with TRBD1. The CDR3 sequence is 15 residues long. The junction had 3 bases not matched to a gene; V was cut back by 1 base and J by 4 bases. CDR1 is MGHDK and CDR2 is SYGVNS in the germline V gene. The CDR3 is CASSEFPGGTGELFF. In nucleotides, the CDR3 is TGTGCCAGCAGTGAATTTCCAGGGGGCACCGGGGAGCTGTTTTTT.

V is TRBV19 and J is TRBJ2-7; the match to TRBD1 covers 8 bases. J gave up 3 bases and V 5 bases, and 6 bases lay outside the gene matches. From germline, CDR1 is LNHDA and CDR2 SQIVND (reference sequence). This CDR3 spans 14 amino acids. The CDR3 protein is CASSPGQGGYEQYF. DNA of the CDR3: TGTGCCAGTAGTCCCGGACAGGGTGGCTACGAGCAGTACTTC.

The gene calls are TRBV11-2 and TRBJ1-1, with D hard to call. This CDR3 spans 15 amino acids. The V gene's germline CDR1 is SGHAT and CDR2 FQNNGV. With 0 bases removed from V and 1 base from J, the gap between germline ends came to 9 bases. CDR3 bases: TGTGCCAGCAGCTTAGAATTAGTGGGGAACACTGAAGCTTTCTTT. Translating gives CASSLELVGNTEAFF.